The rows below give T cell receptor beta chains drawn from one sample of a study of cytomegalovirus exposure and HLA in healthy donors. Sequenced by immunoSEQ multiplex PCR; TCRdb stores in-frame clones only, minus some. The data contain around 99,000 clones, about 80% of them singletons. Material: PBMCs. Every receptor here comes from a man aged 40-49 years in good health and CMV-seronegative. Each CDR3 is given with its conserved first and last residue. A D gene is named only where the DNA matches it firmly. A row's size may be missing; if present it is once, few, many or a size class.

15	TRBV5-6	TRBJ2-3	NA	once	TGTGCCAGCAGCTTGATGAGGGCCGGGACAGATACGCAGTATTTT	CASSLMRAGTDTQYF
13	TRBV5-5	TRBJ2-5	NA	NA	TGTGCCAGCAGCGCGGACAGCCAAGAGACCCAGTACTTC	CASSADSQETQYF
12	TRBV6-5	TRBJ2-2	NA	NA	TGTGCCAGCAGTTCACGGACCGGGGAGCTGTTTTTT	CASSSRTGELFF
15	TRBV15	TRBJ1-2	NA	NA	TGTGCCACCAGCAGAGATCAAGAGGGTCGGTATGGCTACACCTTC	CATSRDQEGRYGYTF
19	TRBV7-9	TRBJ2-2	NA	NA	TGTGCCAGCAGCTTGAGAGGATCCCGAGCGGGTCCTGGAGGCGGGGAGCTGTTTTTT	CASSLRGSRAGPGGGELFF
14	TRBV29-1	TRBJ2-7	TRBD1	NA	TGCAGCGTTGAACCGGGACAGGTCTCCTACGAGCAGTACTTC	CSVEPGQVSYEQYF
17	TRBV28	TRBJ2-7	TRBD2	NA	TGTGCCAGCAGTTCGCCCCTGACTAGCGGGGGGAGACGGGAGCAGTACTTC	CASSSPLTSGGRREQYF
19	TRBV7-9	TRBJ2-7	TRBD2	NA	TGTGCCAGCAGCTTAGTACCCAACTCCGGCGGGGGGCCTTCCTACGAGCAGTACTTC	CASSLVPNSGGGPSYEQYF
14	TRBV6-4	TRBJ1-5	NA	NA	TGTGCCAGCAGTGAATTTCCGGGCAATCAGCCCCAGCATTTT	CASSEFPGNQPQHF
15	TRBV11-2	TRBJ1-4	NA	few	TGTGCCAGCAGCTTAGATGGGGGGAGTACTGAAAAACTGTTTTTT	CASSLDGGSTEKLFF
13	TRBV19	TRBJ2-7	NA	once	TGTGCCAGTAGTATAGTCGACACCTACGAGCAGTACTTC	CASSIVDTYEQYF
16	TRBV28	TRBJ2-3	NA	once	TGTGCCAGCAGTCCCGCGGGGCGGGACTCCACAGATACGCAGTATTTT	CASSPAGRDSTDTQYF
14	TRBV6-7	TRBJ2-5	NA	NA	TGTGCCAGCAGTTACTCTCCTACCCAAGAGACCCAGTACTTC	CASSYSPTQETQYF
15	TRBV30	TRBJ1-2	NA	few	TGTGCCTGGAGCTGGGAGGGGGACATTGTCTATGGCTACACCTTC	CAWSWEGDIVYGYTF
13	TRBV28	TRBJ1-4	NA	NA	TGTGCCAGCAGTTTGGGCAGCTATGAAAAACTGTTTTTT	CASSLGSYEKLFF
14	TRBV18	TRBJ1-1	TRBD1	few	TGTGCCAGCTCACCACCCGGGACAGGGGCTCCAGCTTTCTTT	CASSPPGTGAPAFF
18	TRBV19	TRBJ1-6	NA	NA	TGTGCCAGTAGTGTACACCGGGACACCAGCTCCTATAATTCACCCCTCCACTTT	CASSVHRDTSSYNSPLHF
16	TRBV28	TRBJ1-4	NA	NA	TGTGCCAGCAGTTTGTTGGGGAGCTTAACTAATGAAAAACTGTTTTTT	CASSLLGSLTNEKLFF
14	TRBV28	TRBJ1-4	TRBD1	few	TGTGCCAGCAGCCTGGACAGGGAGGACGAAAAACTGTTTTTT	CASSLDREDEKLFF
14	TRBV5-1	TRBJ1-4	NA	NA	TGCGCCAGCAGCTTGCAGGGAACTAATGAAAAACTGTTTTTT	CASSLQGTNEKLFF
14	TRBV9	TRBJ1-2	TRBD1	NA	TGTGCCAGCAGCGTGGGACAGTCTTTCTATGGCTACACCTTC	CASSVGQSFYGYTF
15	TRBV23-1	TRBJ2-1	TRBD2	NA	TGCGCCAGCCGGGGGACTAGCGGGAGGGTAGATGAGCAGTTCTTC	CASRGTSGRVDEQFF
14	TRBV10-3	TRBJ2-5	TRBD2	NA	TGTGCCATCAGTGTGCGGGGGGGCCAAGAGACCCAGTACTTC	CAISVRGGQETQYF